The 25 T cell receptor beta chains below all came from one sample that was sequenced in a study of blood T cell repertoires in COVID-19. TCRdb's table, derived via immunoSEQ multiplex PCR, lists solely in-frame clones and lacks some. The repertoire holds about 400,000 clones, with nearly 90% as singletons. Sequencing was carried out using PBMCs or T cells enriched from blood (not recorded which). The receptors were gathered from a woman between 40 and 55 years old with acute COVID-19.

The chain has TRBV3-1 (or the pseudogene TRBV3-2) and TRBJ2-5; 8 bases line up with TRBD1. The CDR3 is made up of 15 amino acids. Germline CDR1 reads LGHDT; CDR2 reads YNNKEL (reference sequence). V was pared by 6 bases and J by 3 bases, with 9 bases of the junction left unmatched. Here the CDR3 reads CASRHTGGDEETQYF. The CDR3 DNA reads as TGTGCCAGCAGACACACAGGGGGAGATGAAGAGACCCAGTACTTC.

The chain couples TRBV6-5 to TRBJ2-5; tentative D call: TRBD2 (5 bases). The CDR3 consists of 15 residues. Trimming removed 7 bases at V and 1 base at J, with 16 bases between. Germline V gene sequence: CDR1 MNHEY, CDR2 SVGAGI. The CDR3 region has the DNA TGTGCCAGCATCCGGGGTAAGCGCAGCCAAGAGACCCAGTACTTC. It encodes CASIRGKRSQETQYF.

The CDR3 sequence is CASSLRAGSNQPQHF. CDR3 nucleotides: TGTGCCAGCAGTTTAAGGGCAGGGAGCAATCAGCCCCAGCATTTT. The chain employs TRBV27 and TRBJ1-5; D might be TRBD1 (5 bases). This CDR3 spans 15 amino acids. The germline CDR1 and CDR2 sequences are MNHEY and SMNVEV (reference sequence). V lost 2 bases and J lost 1, with 9 bases in between.

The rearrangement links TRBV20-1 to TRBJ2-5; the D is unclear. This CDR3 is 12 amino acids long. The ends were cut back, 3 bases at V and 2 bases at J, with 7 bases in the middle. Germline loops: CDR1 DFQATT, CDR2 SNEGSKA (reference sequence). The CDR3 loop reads CSASGQQETQYF. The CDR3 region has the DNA TGCAGTGCTAGTGGGCAACAAGAGACCCAGTACTTC.

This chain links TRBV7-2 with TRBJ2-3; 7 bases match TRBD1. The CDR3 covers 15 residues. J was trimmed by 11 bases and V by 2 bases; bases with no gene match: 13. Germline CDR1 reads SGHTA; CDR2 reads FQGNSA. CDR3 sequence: CASSLRDSRVGGQYF. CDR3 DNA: TGTGCCAGCAGCTTAAGGGACAGCAGGGTAGGGGGGCAGTATTTT. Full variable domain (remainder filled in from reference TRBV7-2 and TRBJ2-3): GAGVSQSPSNKVTEKGKDVELRCDPISGHTALYWYRQSLGQGLEFLIYFQGNSAPDKSGLPSDRFSAERTGGSVSTLTIQRTQQEDSAVYLCASSLRDSRVGGQYFGPGTRLTVL.

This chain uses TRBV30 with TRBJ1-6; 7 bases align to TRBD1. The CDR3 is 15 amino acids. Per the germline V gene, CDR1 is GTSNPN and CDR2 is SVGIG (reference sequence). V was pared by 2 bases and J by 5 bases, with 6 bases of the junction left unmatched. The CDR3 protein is CAWSLSGQHNSPLHF. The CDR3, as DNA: TGTGCCTGGAGTCTCTCGGGACAGCATAATTCACCCCTCCACTTT.

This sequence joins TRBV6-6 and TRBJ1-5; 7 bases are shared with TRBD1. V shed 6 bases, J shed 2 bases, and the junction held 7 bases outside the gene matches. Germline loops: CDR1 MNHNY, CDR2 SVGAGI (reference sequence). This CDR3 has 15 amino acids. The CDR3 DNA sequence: TGTGCCAGCAGCGACAGGGTCGGGGGCAATCAGCCCCAGCATTTT. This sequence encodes CASSDRVGGNQPQHF.

The CDR3 DNA reads as TGTGCCTGGAGGAATCAGGGTAATTCTGGAAACACCATATATTTT. The encoded protein is CAWRNQGNSGNTIYF. The rearrangement uses TRBV30 and TRBJ1-3, with D possibly being TRBD1 (5 bases). The germline V and J ends were trimmed by 3 bases and 1 base, with 13 bases remaining between them. The germline V gene has CDR1 GTSNPN and CDR2 SVGIG (reference sequence). This CDR3 comprises 15 residues.

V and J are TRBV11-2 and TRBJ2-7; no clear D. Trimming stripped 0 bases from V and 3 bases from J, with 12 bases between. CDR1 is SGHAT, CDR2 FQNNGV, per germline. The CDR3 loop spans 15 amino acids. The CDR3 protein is CASSLDRRIIYEQYF. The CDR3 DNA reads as TGTGCCAGCAGCTTAGATCGCAGGATTATCTACGAGCAGTACTTC.

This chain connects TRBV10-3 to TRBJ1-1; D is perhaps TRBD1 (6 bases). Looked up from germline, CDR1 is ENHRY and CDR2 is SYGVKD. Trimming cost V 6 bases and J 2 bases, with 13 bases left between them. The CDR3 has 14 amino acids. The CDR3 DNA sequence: TGTGCCATCAGCAAACAGGGAAGCAACACTGAAGCTTTCTTT. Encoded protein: CAISKQGSNTEAFF.

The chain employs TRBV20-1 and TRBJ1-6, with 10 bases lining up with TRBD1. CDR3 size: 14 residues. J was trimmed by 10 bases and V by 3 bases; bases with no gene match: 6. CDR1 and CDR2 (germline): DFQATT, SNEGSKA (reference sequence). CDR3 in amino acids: CSASGTGVKSPLHF. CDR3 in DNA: TGCAGTGCTAGTGGGACAGGGGTAAAATCACCCCTCCACTTT.

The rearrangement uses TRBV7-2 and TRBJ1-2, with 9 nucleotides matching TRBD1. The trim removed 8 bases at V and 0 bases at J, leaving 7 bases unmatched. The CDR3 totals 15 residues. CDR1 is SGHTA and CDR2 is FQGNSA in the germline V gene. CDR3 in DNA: TGTGCCAGCGCACAGGGGGCAGAAGCTAACTATGGCTACACCTTC. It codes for CASAQGAEANYGYTF. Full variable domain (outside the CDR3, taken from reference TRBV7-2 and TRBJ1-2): GAGVSQSPSNKVTEKGKDVELRCDPISGHTALYWYRQSLGQGLEFLIYFQGNSAPDKSGLPSDRFSAERTGGSVSTLTIQRTQQEDSAVYLCASAQGAEANYGYTFGSGTRLTVV.

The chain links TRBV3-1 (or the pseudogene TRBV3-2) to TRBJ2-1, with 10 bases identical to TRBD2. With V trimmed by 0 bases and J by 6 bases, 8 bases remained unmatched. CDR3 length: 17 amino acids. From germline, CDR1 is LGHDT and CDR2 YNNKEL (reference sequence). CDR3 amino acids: CASSQEAKAGGSNEQFF. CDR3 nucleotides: TGTGCCAGCAGCCAAGAGGCTAAAGCGGGGGGGAGCAATGAGCAGTTCTTC.

The DNA of the CDR3 is TGTGCCAGCAGTGACAGGATCAACACCGGGGAGCTGTTTTTT. It specifies CASSDRINTGELFF. The rearrangement uses TRBV2 and TRBJ2-2; D is uncertain. Trimming left V 3 bases short and J 2 bases short, with 7 bases between. Germline CDR1 SNHLY, CDR2 FYNNEI. The CDR3 loop spans 14 amino acids.

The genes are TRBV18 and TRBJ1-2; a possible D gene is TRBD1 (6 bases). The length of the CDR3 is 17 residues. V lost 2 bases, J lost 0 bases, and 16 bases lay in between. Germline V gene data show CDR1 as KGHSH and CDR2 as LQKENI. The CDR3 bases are TGTGCCAGCTCACCATCATCGGGACATACTACTAACTATGGCTACACCTTC. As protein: CASSPSSGHTTNYGYTF. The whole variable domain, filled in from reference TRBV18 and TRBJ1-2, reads NAGVMQNPRHLVRRRGQEARLRCSPMKGHSHVYWYRQLPEEGLKFMVYLQKENIIDESGMPKERFSAEFPKEGPSILRIQQVVRGDSAAYFCASSPSSGHTTNYGYTFGSGTRLTVV.

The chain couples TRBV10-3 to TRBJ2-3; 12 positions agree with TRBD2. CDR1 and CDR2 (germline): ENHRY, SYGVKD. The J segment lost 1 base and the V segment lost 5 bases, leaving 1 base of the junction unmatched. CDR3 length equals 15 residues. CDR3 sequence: CAISRTSGGTDTQYF. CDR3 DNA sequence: TGTGCCATCAGTAGGACTAGCGGGGGCACAGATACGCAGTATTTT.

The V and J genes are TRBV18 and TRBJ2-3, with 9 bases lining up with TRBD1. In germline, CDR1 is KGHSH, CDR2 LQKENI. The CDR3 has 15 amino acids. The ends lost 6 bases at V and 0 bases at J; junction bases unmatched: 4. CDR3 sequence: CASSRGQGSTDTQYF. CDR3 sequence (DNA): TGTGCCAGCTCTCGAGGACAGGGGAGCACAGATACGCAGTATTTT.

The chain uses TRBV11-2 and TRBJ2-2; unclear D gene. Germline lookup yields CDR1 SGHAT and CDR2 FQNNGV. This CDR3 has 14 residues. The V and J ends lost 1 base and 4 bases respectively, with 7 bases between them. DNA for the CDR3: TGTGCCAGCAGCTTAGCGCGTAGCACCGGGGAGCTGTTTTTT. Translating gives CASSLARSTGELFF.

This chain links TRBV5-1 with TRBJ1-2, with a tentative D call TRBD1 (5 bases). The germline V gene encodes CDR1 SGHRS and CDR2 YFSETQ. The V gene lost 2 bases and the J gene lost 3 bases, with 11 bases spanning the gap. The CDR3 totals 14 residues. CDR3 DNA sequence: TGCGCCAGCAGCTTCCTGGACACGGACTATGGCTACACCTTC. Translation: CASSFLDTDYGYTF.

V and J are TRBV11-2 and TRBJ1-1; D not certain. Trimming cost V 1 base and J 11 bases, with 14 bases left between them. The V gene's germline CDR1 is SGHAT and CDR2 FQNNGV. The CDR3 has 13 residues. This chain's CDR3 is CASSLGRSYGAFF. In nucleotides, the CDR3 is TGTGCCAGCAGCTTAGGTCGGAGCTACGGGGCTTTCTTT.

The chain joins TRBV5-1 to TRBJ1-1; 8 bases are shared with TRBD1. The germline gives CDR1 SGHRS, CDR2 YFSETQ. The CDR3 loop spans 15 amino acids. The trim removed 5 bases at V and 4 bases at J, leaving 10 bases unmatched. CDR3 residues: CASRDREAGRTEAFF. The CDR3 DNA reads TGCGCCAGCAGGGACAGGGAGGCCGGCCGCACTGAAGCTTTCTTT.

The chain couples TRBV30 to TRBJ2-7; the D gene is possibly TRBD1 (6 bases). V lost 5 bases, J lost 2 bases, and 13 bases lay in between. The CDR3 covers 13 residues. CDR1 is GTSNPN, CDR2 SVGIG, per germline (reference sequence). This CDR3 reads CAWGKDRPYEQYF. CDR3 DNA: TGTGCCTGGGGGAAGGACAGACCCTACGAGCAGTACTTC.

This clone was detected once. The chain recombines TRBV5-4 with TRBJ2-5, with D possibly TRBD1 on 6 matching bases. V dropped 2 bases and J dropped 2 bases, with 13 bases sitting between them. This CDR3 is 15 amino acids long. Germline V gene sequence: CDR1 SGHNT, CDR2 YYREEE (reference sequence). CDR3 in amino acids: CASSLNRVDQETQYF. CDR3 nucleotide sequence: TGTGCCAGCAGCTTAAACAGGGTTGATCAAGAGACCCAGTACTTC.

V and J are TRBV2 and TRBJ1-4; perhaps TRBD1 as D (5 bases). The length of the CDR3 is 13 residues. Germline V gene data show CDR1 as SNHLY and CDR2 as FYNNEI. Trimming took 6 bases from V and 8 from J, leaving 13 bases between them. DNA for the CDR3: TGTGCCAGCAGAGGGGATGGGGGGGAAAAACTGTTTTTT. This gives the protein CASRGDGGEKLFF. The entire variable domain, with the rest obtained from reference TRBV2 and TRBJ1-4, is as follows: EPEVTQTPSHQVTQMGQEVILRCVPISNHLYFYWYRQILGQKVEFLVSFYNNEISEKSEIFDDQFSVERPDGSNFTLKIRSTKLEDSAMYFCASRGDGGEKLFFGSGTQLSVL.

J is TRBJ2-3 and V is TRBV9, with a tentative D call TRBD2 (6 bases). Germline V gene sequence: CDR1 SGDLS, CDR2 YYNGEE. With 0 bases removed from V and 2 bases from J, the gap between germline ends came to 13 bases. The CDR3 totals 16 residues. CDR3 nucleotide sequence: TGTGCCAGCAGCGTAGGGGGGGACTGGCCCACAGATACGCAGTATTTT. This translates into CASSVGGDWPTDTQYF.